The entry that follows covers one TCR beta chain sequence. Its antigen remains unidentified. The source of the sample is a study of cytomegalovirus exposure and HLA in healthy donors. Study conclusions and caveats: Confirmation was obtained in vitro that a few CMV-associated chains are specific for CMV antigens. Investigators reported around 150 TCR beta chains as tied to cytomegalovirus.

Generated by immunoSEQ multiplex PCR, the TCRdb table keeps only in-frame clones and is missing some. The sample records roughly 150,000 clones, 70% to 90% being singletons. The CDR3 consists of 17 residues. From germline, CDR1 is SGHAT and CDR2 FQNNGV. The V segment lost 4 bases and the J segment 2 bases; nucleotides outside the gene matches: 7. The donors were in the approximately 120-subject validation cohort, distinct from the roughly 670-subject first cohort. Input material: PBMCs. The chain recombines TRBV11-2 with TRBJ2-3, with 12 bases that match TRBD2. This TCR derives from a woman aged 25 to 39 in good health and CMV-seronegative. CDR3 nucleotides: TGTGCCAGCAGCTCACGACTAGCGGGGGTCCACACAGATACGCAGTATTTT. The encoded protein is CASSSRLAGVHTDTQYF.